This is a list of T cell receptor beta chains from one sample in a study of regulatory T cells in long-lasting Graves disease. MiXCR was run by TCRdb on the multiplex PCR reads, yielding one entry per CDR3 protein. The sample lists hundreds of thousands of distinct CDR3 sequences; 15% to 20% were seen once. Sequenced material: peripheral blood mononuclear cells (PBMCs), taken at new diagnosis, from a patient treated with antithyroid drugs. These receptors were collected from a female donor with Graves disease. Both conserved end residues are part of each CDR3. The listing skips clone size in some rows; elsewhere it reads once, few, many or a size class.

>TRBV10-1|TRBJ2-7|.
CASSGGAGHEQYF
>TRBV12-3/TRBV12-4|TRBJ2-2|many
CASSLVPGLDTGELFF
>TRBV27|TRBJ2-2|many
CASSKRAGVSLTNTGELFF
>TRBV7-9|TRBJ1-1|many
CASSLPRRNTEAFF
>TRBV6-1|TRBJ2-2|many
CASSAPGLRAQNTGELFF
>TRBV11-2|TRBJ2-1|many
CASSPRGSGNNEQFF
>TRBV27|TRBJ2-1|many
CASSWTSGSVGEQFF
>TRBV6-1|TRBJ1-1|many
CASSPRGGMNTEAFF
>TRBV2|TRBJ2-2|.
CASRLGQLLSNTGELFF
>TRBV28|TRBJ1-2|many
CASRLLQGAGYTF
>TRBV12-3/TRBV12-4|TRBJ2-7|.
CASRAGQGYEQYF
>TRBV3-1|TRBJ1-6|many
CASSQEGGSLHF
>TRBV2|TRBJ2-7|.
CASSHTYEQYF
>TRBV24-1|TRBJ2-5|many
CATSDLSPGQGQETQYF